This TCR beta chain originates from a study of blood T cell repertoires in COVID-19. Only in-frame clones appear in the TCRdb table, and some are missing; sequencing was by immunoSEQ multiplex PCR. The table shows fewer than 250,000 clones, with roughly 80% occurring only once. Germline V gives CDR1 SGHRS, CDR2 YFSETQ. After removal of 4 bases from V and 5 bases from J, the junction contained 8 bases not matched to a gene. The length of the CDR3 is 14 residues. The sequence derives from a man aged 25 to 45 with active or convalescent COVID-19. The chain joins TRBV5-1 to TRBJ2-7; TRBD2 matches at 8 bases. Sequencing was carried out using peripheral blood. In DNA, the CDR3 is TGCGCCAGCAGCCTCGACCTTAGCGGGAACGAGCAGTACTTC. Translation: CASSLDLSGNEQYF.